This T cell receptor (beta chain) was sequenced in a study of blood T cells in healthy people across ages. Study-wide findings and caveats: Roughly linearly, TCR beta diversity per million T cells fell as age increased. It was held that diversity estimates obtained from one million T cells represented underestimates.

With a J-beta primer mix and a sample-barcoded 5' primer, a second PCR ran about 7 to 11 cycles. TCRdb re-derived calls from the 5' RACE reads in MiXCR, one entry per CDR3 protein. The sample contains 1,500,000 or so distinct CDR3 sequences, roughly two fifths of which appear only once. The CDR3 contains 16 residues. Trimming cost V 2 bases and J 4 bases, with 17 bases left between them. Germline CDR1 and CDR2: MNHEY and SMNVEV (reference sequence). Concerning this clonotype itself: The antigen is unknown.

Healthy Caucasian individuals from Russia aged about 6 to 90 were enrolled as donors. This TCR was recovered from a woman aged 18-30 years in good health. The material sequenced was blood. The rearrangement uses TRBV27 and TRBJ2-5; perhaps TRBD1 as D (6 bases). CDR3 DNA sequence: TGTGCCAGCAGTTTACGGGCAGGGGTAGATGGAGAGACCCAGTACTTC. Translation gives CASSLRAGVDGETQYF.